This paragraph reports one T cell receptor beta chain. Its antigen is not identified. The sample is drawn from a study of shared clonotypes between healthy human individuals. Both subsets, CD45RA+ naive and CD45RA-negative memory, were split from the CD4+ cells. This CDR3 has 14 residues. CDR1 is GTSNPN and CDR2 is SVGIG in the germline V gene (reference sequence). Genomic DNA belonging to each subset was distributed in equal measure over several immunoSEQ plates. Replicate PCRs for sorted subsets used around 200 ng DNA; this equaled 30,000 to 35,000 T cell genomes. Sequenced by immunoSEQ multiplex PCR; TCRdb stores in-frame clones only, minus some. The repertoire holds approximately 1,000,000 clones, with approximately 75% as singletons. Overall study findings and caveats: Sampling covered blood only; tissue repertoires likely differ.

Specimen: memory CD4+ T cells from PBMCs. Subset meaning: CD45RA-negative fraction. The TCR sequence derives from a man younger than 30 in good health. Some clones in this sample may be carry-over from other donors' samples. The J gene is TRBJ2-5, the V gene TRBV30; 7 nucleotides agree with TRBD1. The DNA end is a closer match to TRBJ2-7, so the J assignment may be wrong. CDR3 DNA sequence: TGTGCCTGGAGTCGGGACAGCCTCTCCTACGAGCAGTACTTC. Its protein is CAWSRDSLSYEQYF.